The rows below give T cell receptor beta chains drawn from one sample of a study of shared clonotypes between healthy human individuals. Profiling relied on immunoSEQ multiplex PCR, and the TCRdb table lists in-frame clones only, not all of them. The sample includes 850,000 to 1,200,000 clones, roughly 80% of them seen just once. The source material was memory CD4+ T cells sorted from blood. The receptors here all came from a man aged 18-30 years in good health. CDR3s include the opening cysteine and the closing phenylalanine or tryptophan. Each record gives: CDR3 protein, V gene, CDR3 length, J gene.

cdr3_aa: CASSPGLLWADEQFF; v_call: TRBV27; cdr3_length: 15; j_call: TRBJ2-1
cdr3_aa: CASAYGDGERYNEQFF; v_call: TRBV6-6; cdr3_length: 16; j_call: TRBJ2-1
cdr3_aa: CASSLQSDTEAFF; v_call: TRBV5-1; cdr3_length: 13; j_call: TRBJ1-1
cdr3_aa: CASRGTRSENEQFF; v_call: TRBV2; cdr3_length: 14; j_call: TRBJ2-1
cdr3_aa: CASSLGDRVIYGYTF; v_call: TRBV5-8; cdr3_length: 15; j_call: TRBJ1-2
cdr3_aa: CASSRDTLQTPLHF; v_call: TRBV2; cdr3_length: 14; j_call: TRBJ1-6
cdr3_aa: CASSFSGGRETQYF; v_call: TRBV5-1; cdr3_length: 14; j_call: TRBJ2-5
cdr3_aa: CASSLNTPVDRAAEQFF; v_call: TRBV18; cdr3_length: 17; j_call: TRBJ2-1
cdr3_aa: CAWSSQGGQGARYTF; v_call: TRBV30; cdr3_length: 15; j_call: TRBJ1-2
cdr3_aa: CASSKTGDNTEAFF; v_call: TRBV10-3; cdr3_length: 14; j_call: TRBJ1-1
cdr3_aa: CASSSQGTMINEQFF; v_call: TRBV7-8; cdr3_length: 15; j_call: TRBJ2-1
cdr3_aa: CAWSLRTGELFF; v_call: TRBV30; cdr3_length: 12; j_call: TRBJ2-2
cdr3_aa: CASSRIGDKSYEQYF; v_call: TRBV6-5; cdr3_length: 15; j_call: TRBJ2-7
cdr3_aa: CASSRTGVLNSYEQYF; v_call: TRBV5-5; cdr3_length: 16; j_call: TRBJ2-7
cdr3_aa: CASSPSFKAGGVDNEQFF; v_call: TRBV18; cdr3_length: 18; j_call: TRBJ2-1
cdr3_aa: CASSATSRAFDTQYF; v_call: TRBV7-2; cdr3_length: 15; j_call: TRBJ2-3
cdr3_aa: CASSLSSRFTDTQYF; v_call: TRBV27; cdr3_length: 15; j_call: TRBJ2-3
cdr3_aa: CASSQDPLGGSTDTQYF; v_call: TRBV4-3; cdr3_length: 17; j_call: TRBJ2-3
cdr3_aa: CASTGSSYEQYF; v_call: TRBV19; cdr3_length: 12; j_call: TRBJ2-7
cdr3_aa: CASSQDAGQGAYEQYF; v_call: TRBV4-1; cdr3_length: 16; j_call: TRBJ2-7
cdr3_aa: CASQLLGKETQYF; v_call: TRBV6-1; cdr3_length: 13; j_call: TRBJ2-5
cdr3_aa: CASSQARAGSYNEQFF; v_call: TRBV14; cdr3_length: 16; j_call: TRBJ2-1
cdr3_aa: CASKEGTGGYNEQFF; v_call: TRBV28; cdr3_length: 15; j_call: TRBJ2-1
cdr3_aa: CASSTRGARGETQYF; v_call: TRBV2; cdr3_length: 15; j_call: TRBJ2-5
cdr3_aa: CASSLQSGANYGYTF; v_call: TRBV5-4; cdr3_length: 15; j_call: TRBJ1-2
cdr3_aa: CASSYGGTGELFF; v_call: TRBV6-5; cdr3_length: 13; j_call: TRBJ2-2
cdr3_aa: CASSAGQGPYEQYF; v_call: TRBV9; cdr3_length: 14; j_call: TRBJ2-7
cdr3_aa: CASSQVRVGGNEQFF; v_call: TRBV14; cdr3_length: 15; j_call: TRBJ2-1
cdr3_aa: CASSLDDRGNTEAFF; v_call: TRBV5-1; cdr3_length: 15; j_call: TRBJ1-1
cdr3_aa: CASQIQGLNTEAFF; v_call: TRBV10-2; cdr3_length: 14; j_call: TRBJ1-1
cdr3_aa: CASSLTSMETQYF; v_call: TRBV5-1; cdr3_length: 13; j_call: TRBJ2-5
cdr3_aa: CASSFRGRTEAFF; v_call: TRBV28; cdr3_length: 13; j_call: TRBJ1-1
cdr3_aa: CASSGRAPTGSIYGYTF; v_call: TRBV19; cdr3_length: 17; j_call: TRBJ1-2
cdr3_aa: CASSRKAWTSGTSTDTQYF; v_call: TRBV9; cdr3_length: 19; j_call: TRBJ2-3
cdr3_aa: CASSTQGFGNEKLFF; v_call: TRBV5-1; cdr3_length: 15; j_call: TRBJ1-4
cdr3_aa: CASRTTGNNSPLHF; v_call: TRBV2; cdr3_length: 14; j_call: TRBJ1-6
cdr3_aa: CAISEVRGALFF; v_call: TRBV10-3; cdr3_length: 12; j_call: TRBJ2-1
cdr3_aa: CASSSSGLETQYF; v_call: TRBV5-6; cdr3_length: 13; j_call: TRBJ2-5
cdr3_aa: CASSLNGLPQETQYF; v_call: TRBV27; cdr3_length: 15; j_call: TRBJ2-5
cdr3_aa: CASSFGSLSTDTQYF; v_call: TRBV7-7; cdr3_length: 15; j_call: TRBJ2-3
cdr3_aa: CASSPGTKNTEAFF; v_call: TRBV28; cdr3_length: 14; j_call: TRBJ1-1
cdr3_aa: CASSGGASGGRVRTGELFF; v_call: TRBV21-1; cdr3_length: 19; j_call: TRBJ2-2
cdr3_aa: CASARGHYGYTF; v_call: TRBV28; cdr3_length: 12; j_call: TRBJ1-2
cdr3_aa: CASSFGRTGQLTETQYF; v_call: TRBV28; cdr3_length: 17; j_call: TRBJ2-5
cdr3_aa: CSAFSGQRQFF; v_call: TRBV20-1; cdr3_length: 11; j_call: TRBJ2-1
cdr3_aa: CASSFPTEETQYF; v_call: TRBV5-4; cdr3_length: 13; j_call: TRBJ2-5
cdr3_aa: CASSFIQGSSYEQYF; v_call: TRBV7-8; cdr3_length: 15; j_call: TRBJ2-7
cdr3_aa: CSAHILNTQYF; v_call: TRBV20-1; cdr3_length: 11; j_call: TRBJ2-3
cdr3_aa: CASSARFEAFF; v_call: TRBV2; cdr3_length: 11; j_call: TRBJ1-1
cdr3_aa: CSAMRGSYEQYF; v_call: TRBV29-1; cdr3_length: 12; j_call: .
cdr3_aa: CARPKTCSYEQYF; v_call: TRBV10-1; cdr3_length: 13; j_call: TRBJ2-7
cdr3_aa: CASSVTPGLNQPQHF; v_call: TRBV2; cdr3_length: 15; j_call: TRBJ1-5
cdr3_aa: CASSQDGGLAGTDTQYF; v_call: TRBV4-3; cdr3_length: 17; j_call: TRBJ2-3
cdr3_aa: CASSSPGQGLAEAFF; v_call: TRBV28; cdr3_length: 15; j_call: TRBJ1-1